This T cell receptor (beta chain) stems from a study of blood T cell repertoires in COVID-19. Study in general: T cells, B-cell-depleted T cells, or PBMCs supplied cDNA or gDNA.

In Seattle, patients joined the study during active infection and were tracked longitudinally. With V trimmed by 5 bases and J by 3 bases, 3 bases remained unmatched. Germline assignment: CDR1 MNHEY and CDR2 SVGEGT. The CDR3 spans 13 residues. In the source study's methods: Cell counts per sample came from amplifying reference gene primers. Repertoires were generated with immunoSEQ multiplex PCR, while TCRdb's copy carries only in-frame clones and drops some. V and J calls plus clone size are reproduced from that table; the DNA served to infer D and trimming. This table holds roughly 160,000 clones, 85% to 90% found once.

The sequencing sample was made of peripheral blood. This chain uses TRBV6-2 or TRBV6-3 with TRBJ1-2; 7 bases agree with TRBD1. The TCR originated in a woman aged 80 or older with COVID-19, enrolled during active disease. In DNA form, the CDR3 reads TGTGCCAGCAGTCCCGGACAGGACTATGGCTACACCTTC. Protein product: CASSPGQDYGYTF.